This T cell receptor (beta chain) originates from a study of graft-versus-host responses after intestinal transplantation. Study details: Transplantation in recipients was multivisceral, liver-intestinal, or isolated intestinal. Tacrolimus and steroids were given for two to four years to all recipients after anti-thymocyte globulin induction.

Germline values: CDR1 MNHNY, CDR2 SVGAGI (reference sequence). V shed 6 bases and J shed 1 base, with 9 bases lying between them. CDR3 length: 13 amino acids. This clone was recorded once. The method was immunoSEQ multiplex PCR; TCRdb's version includes in-frame clones alone and lacks a portion of them. The table shows about 15,000 clones, with roughly a third occurring only once. Overall study findings and caveats: In patients with graft-donor T cell macrochimerism, allograft graft-versus-host to host-versus-graft clonal ratios were high.

The TCR sequence derives from a human patient who received an intestinal transplant. The V gene is TRBV6-6, the J gene TRBJ2-5; maybe TRBD2 (5 bases). The source material was alloreactive CD4+ T cells from a mixed lymphocyte reaction culture, sampled before intestinal transplant. The subset denotes: CFSE-low proliferating T cells sorted from roughly six-day pre-transplant mixed lymphocyte reaction (GvH or HvG direction). CDR3 coding DNA: TGTGCCAGCAGGCTAGGGAGCCAAGAGACCCAGTACTTC. Protein product: CASRLGSQETQYF.